The rows below give T cell receptor beta chains drawn from one sample of a study of OX40 agonist ivuxolimab in advanced cancers. Assay: immunoSEQ multiplex PCR; the TCRdb copy retains only in-frame clones and omits some. Here the sample spans around 95,000 clones, 80% to 95% being singletons. The sequencing here drew on CD4+ or CD8+ T cells sorted from blood, taken in a trial of the OX40 agonist ivuxolimab. The receptors were gathered from an adult with an advanced solid tumor such as melanoma, head and neck, liver or kidney cancer. CDR3s include the opening cysteine and the closing phenylalanine or tryptophan. A D gene is named only where the DNA matches it firmly. Not all rows give a size; the values are once, few, many and, for expanded clones, a class.

clone size	V gene	CDR3 length	D gene	J gene	CDR3 DNA	CDR3 protein
NA	TRBV27	15	NA	TRBJ1-2	TGTGCCAGCAGTTTCCATGACGGATCTAACTATGGCTACACCTTC	CASSFHDGSNYGYTF
NA	TRBV7-6	15	TRBD2	TRBJ2-5	TGTGCCAGCAGCCGAGCGGGAACGGCTCAAGAGACCCAGTACTTC	CASSRAGTAQETQYF
NA	TRBV19	14	NA	TRBJ1-4	TGTGCCAGTAGTATCTTTGGGCTAAATGAAAAACTGTTTTTT	CASSIFGLNEKLFF
NA	TRBV6-6	11	NA	TRBJ2-5	TGTGCCAGCAGCACTCAAGAGACCCAGTACTTC	CASSTQETQYF
NA	TRBV19	17	TRBD2	TRBJ2-1	TGTGCCAGTAGTATATCGCCAGGACTAGCGGGGTACAATGAGCAGTTCTTC	CASSISPGLAGYNEQFF
NA	TRBV7-2	13	NA	TRBJ1-1	TGTGCCAGCAGCTTGGGGGAGGGCACTGAAGCTTTCTTT	CASSLGEGTEAFF
NA	TRBV27	14	NA	TRBJ2-5	TGTGCCAGCAGGACTGAATACAGGGAAGAGACCCAGTACTTC	CASRTEYREETQYF
NA	TRBV18	15	NA	TRBJ2-5	TGTGCCAGCTCACCACCGAAAGGAAAGGGGGAGACCCAGTACTTC	CASSPPKGKGETQYF
NA	TRBV6-5	12	TRBD2	TRBJ2-2	TGTGCCAGCAAGCGGGGTAGTGGGGAGCTGTTTTTT	CASKRGSGELFF
NA	TRBV11-1	11	NA	TRBJ1-1	TGTGCCAGCAGCTTAGTGAATGAAGCTTTCTTT	CASSLVNEAFF
NA	TRBV7-9	15	TRBD1	TRBJ2-1	TGTGCCAGCAGGCAGACGGGACAGACGTACAATGAGCAGTTCTTC	CASRQTGQTYNEQFF
NA	TRBV9	17	TRBD2	TRBJ2-1	TGTGCCAGCAGCGCCAGCGGGAGCCCAAGCTCCTACAATGAGCAGTTCTTC	CASSASGSPSSYNEQFF
NA	TRBV7-2	14	NA	TRBJ1-2	TGTGCCAGCAGCTCGATACAGGGCAACTATGGCTACACCTTC	CASSSIQGNYGYTF
NA	TRBV28	14	NA	TRBJ2-3	TGTGCCAGCAGTACAGGGCCGCACACAGATACGCAGTATTTT	CASSTGPHTDTQYF
NA	TRBV11-2	15	TRBD2	TRBJ2-5	TGTGCCAGCAGCTTTGGGACTAGACTTGGAGAGACCCAGTACTTC	CASSFGTRLGETQYF
NA	TRBV6-1	13	TRBD1	TRBJ2-7	TGTGCCAGCAGAACAGGGGGCCTGATCGAGCAGTACTTC	CASRTGGLIEQYF
NA	TRBV7-2	14	NA	TRBJ1-3	TGTGCCAGCAGCTCCCAGGGAATAGGAAACACCATATATTTT	CASSSQGIGNTIYF
NA	TRBV18	14	TRBD2	TRBJ2-5	TGTGCCAGCCGCACTTCTAGCGGTCAAGAGACCCAGTACTTC	CASRTSSGQETQYF
NA	TRBV19	15	TRBD1	TRBJ1-2	TGTGCCAGTAGTATCATGCACAGGGGAAGTTATGGCTACACCTTC	CASSIMHRGSYGYTF
NA	TRBV5-4	15	TRBD2	TRBJ2-3	TGTGCCAGCAGCTTGGGACTAGCGGCCACAGATACGCAGTATTTT	CASSLGLAATDTQYF
NA	TRBV9	13	NA	TRBJ2-2	TGTGCCAGCAGCCCAAGAGCCACCGGGGAGCTGTTTTTT	CASSPRATGELFF
NA	TRBV5-1	13	NA	TRBJ1-6	TGCGCCAGCAGCCGGACAGATAATTCACCCCTCCACTTT	CASSRTDNSPLHF
NA	TRBV19	14	TRBD1	TRBJ1-5	TGTGCCAGTAGTATCGGGAAGGGGGCTCAGCCCCAGCATTTT	CASSIGKGAQPQHF
NA	TRBV19	16	TRBD2	TRBJ2-1	TGTGCCAGTAGACCAGCGGGAATCAGCTCCTACAATGAGCAGTTCTTC	CASRPAGISSYNEQFF
NA	TRBV6-6	11	NA	TRBJ1-1	TGTGCCAGCTTTTTGAACACTGAAGCTTTCTTT	CASFLNTEAFF
NA	TRBV7-2	14	TRBD1	TRBJ2-7	TGTGCCAGCAGCTTATTGGCAGGGGGCTTCGAGCAGTACTTC	CASSLLAGGFEQYF
NA	TRBV7-6	14	TRBD2	TRBJ2-3	TGTGCCAGCGTTAGGCTAGCGGGAGGGGATACGCAGTATTTT	CASVRLAGGDTQYF
NA	TRBV6-4	15	NA	TRBJ2-7	TGTGCCAGCAGTCGCCTGACAGGACCTACCTACGAGCAGTACTTC	CASSRLTGPTYEQYF
NA	TRBV2	12	TRBD1	TRBJ2-1	TGTGCTCTGGACAGGCCAAACAATGAGCAGTTCTTC	CALDRPNNEQFF
once	TRBV27	16	NA	TRBJ1-6	TGTGCCAGCAGGGGGGTCGGCCAGGGATATAATTCACCCCTCCACTTT	CASRGVGQGYNSPLHF
NA	TRBV5-1	14	NA	TRBJ2-3	TGCGCCAGCAGCTTTACCCAGGGCACAGATACGCAGTATTTT	CASSFTQGTDTQYF
NA	TRBV19	14	NA	TRBJ2-7	TGTGCCAGTAGTACCACAGGGATCACCCACGAGCAGTACTTC	CASSTTGITHEQYF
NA	TRBV30	14	NA	TRBJ1-1	TGTGCCTGGAGTGAGAACAGACTTAACACTGAAGCTTTCTTT	CAWSENRLNTEAFF
NA	TRBV4-1	16	NA	TRBJ1-2	TGCGCCAGCAGCCATTTGGGCAACCTAAAATACTATGGCTACACCTTC	CASSHLGNLKYYGYTF
NA	TRBV7-3	15	NA	TRBJ2-1	TGTGCCAGCAGCTTAACGGGTAGCTCCTACAATGAGCAGTTCTTC	CASSLTGSSYNEQFF
NA	TRBV7-2	13	NA	TRBJ2-7	TGTGCCAGCAGCTTAGGGGGCGGGATCCAGCAGTACTTC	CASSLGGGIQQYF
NA	TRBV19	12	NA	TRBJ1-4	TGTGCCACCAACAAGCCCCCCAGGGAACTGTTTTTT	CATNKPPRELFF
NA	TRBV5-8	16	TRBD1	TRBJ1-5	TGTGCCAGCAGCAAAGACAGGGGCCCTAGCAATCAGCCCCAGCATTTT	CASSKDRGPSNQPQHF